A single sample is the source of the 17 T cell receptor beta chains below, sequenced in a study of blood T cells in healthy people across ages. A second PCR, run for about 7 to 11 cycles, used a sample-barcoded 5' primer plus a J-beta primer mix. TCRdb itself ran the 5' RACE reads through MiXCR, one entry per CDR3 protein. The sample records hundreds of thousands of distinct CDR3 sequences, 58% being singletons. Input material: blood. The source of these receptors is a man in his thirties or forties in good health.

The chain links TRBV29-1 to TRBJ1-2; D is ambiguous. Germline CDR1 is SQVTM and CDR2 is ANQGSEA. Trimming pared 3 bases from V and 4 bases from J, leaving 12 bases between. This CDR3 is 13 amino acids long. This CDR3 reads CSVERGGPYGYTF. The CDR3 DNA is TGCAGCGTTGAGAGAGGAGGGCCCTATGGCTACACCTTC.

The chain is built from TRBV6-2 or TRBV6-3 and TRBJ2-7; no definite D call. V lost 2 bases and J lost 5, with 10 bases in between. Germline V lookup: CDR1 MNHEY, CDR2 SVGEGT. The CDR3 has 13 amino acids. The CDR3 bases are TGTGCCAGCAGTTACGCCCCCGTGGACGAGCAGTACTTC. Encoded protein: CASSYAPVDEQYF.

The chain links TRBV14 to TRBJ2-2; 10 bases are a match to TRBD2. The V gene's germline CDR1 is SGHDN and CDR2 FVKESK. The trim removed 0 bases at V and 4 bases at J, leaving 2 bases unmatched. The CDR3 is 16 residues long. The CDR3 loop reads CASSQELAGGTGELFF. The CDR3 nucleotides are TGTGCCAGCAGCCAAGAGTTAGCGGGGGGCACCGGGGAGCTGTTTTTT. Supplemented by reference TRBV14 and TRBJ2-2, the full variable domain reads EAGVTQFPSHSVIEKGQTVTLRCDPISGHDNLYWYRRVMGKEIKFLLHFVKESKQDESGMPNNRFLAERTGGTYSTLKVQPAELEDSGVYFCASSQELAGGTGELFFGEGSRLTVL.

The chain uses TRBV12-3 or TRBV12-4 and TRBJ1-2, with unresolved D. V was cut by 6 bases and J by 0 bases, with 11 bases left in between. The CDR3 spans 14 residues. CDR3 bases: TGTGCCAGCAGCCTAGCTCAGACTAACTATGGCTACACCTTC. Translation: CASSLAQTNYGYTF.

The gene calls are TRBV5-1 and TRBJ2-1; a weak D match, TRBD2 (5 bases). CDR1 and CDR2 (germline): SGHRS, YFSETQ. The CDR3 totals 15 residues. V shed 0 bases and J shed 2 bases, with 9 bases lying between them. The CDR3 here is CASSLGETTYNEQFF. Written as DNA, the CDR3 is TGCGCCAGCAGCTTGGGTGAGACTACCTACAATGAGCAGTTCTTC.

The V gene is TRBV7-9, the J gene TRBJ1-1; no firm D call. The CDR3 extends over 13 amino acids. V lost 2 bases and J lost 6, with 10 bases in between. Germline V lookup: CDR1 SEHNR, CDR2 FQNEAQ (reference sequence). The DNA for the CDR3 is TGTGCCAGCAGCTTATTTTCCCTCCCTGAAGCTTTCTTT. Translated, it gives CASSLFSLPEAFF.

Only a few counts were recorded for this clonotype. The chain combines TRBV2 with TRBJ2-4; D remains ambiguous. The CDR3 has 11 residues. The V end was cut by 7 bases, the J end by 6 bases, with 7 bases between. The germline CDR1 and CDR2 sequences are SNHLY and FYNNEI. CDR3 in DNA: TGTGCCAGCAAGGTCCCAAACATTCAGTACTTC. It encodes CASKVPNIQYF.

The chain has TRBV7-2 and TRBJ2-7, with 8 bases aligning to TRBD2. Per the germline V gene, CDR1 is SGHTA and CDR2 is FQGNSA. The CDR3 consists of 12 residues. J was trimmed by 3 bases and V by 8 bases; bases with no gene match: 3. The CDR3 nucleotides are TGTGCCAGCGATAGCGGGAACTACGAGCAGTACTTC. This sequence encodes CASDSGNYEQYF.

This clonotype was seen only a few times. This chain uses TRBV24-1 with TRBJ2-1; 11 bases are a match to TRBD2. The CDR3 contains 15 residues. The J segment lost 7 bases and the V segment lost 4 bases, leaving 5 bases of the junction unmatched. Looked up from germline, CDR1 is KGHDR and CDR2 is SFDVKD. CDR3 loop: CATSETGTSGNEQFF. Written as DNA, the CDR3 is TGTGCCACCAGTGAAACCGGGACTAGCGGTAATGAGCAGTTCTTC.

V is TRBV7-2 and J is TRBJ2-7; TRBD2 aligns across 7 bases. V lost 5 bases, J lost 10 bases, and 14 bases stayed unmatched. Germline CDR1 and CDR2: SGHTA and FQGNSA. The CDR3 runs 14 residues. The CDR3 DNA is TGTGCCAGCAGCCCCTGTGGGAGGGAAGAGACTCAGTACTTC. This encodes CASSPCGREETQYF.

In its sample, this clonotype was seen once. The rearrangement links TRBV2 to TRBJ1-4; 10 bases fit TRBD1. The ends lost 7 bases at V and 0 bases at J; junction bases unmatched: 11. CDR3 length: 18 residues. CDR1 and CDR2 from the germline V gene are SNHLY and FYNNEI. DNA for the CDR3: TGTGCCAGCAACCCGGGACAGGGGAAGGGGGCAACTAATGAAAAACTGTTTTTT. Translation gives CASNPGQGKGATNEKLFF. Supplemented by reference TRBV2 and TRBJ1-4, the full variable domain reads EPEVTQTPSHQVTQMGQEVILRCVPISNHLYFYWYRQILGQKVEFLVSFYNNEISEKSEIFDDQFSVERPDGSNFTLKIRSTKLEDSAMYFCASNPGQGKGATNEKLFFGSGTQLSVL.

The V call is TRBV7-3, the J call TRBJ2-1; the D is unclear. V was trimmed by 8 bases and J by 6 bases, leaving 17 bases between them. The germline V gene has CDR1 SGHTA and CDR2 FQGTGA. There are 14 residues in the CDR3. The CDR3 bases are TGTGCCAGCGCCTATGGCTCACTCACCAATGAGCAGTTCTTC. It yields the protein CASAYGSLTNEQFF. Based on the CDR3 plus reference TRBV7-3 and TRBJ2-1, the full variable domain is GAGVSQTPSNKVTEKGKYVELRCDPISGHTALYWYRQSLGQGPEFLIYFQGTGAADDSGLPNDRFFAVRPEGSVSTLKIQRTERGDSAVYLCASAYGSLTNEQFFGPGTRLTVL.

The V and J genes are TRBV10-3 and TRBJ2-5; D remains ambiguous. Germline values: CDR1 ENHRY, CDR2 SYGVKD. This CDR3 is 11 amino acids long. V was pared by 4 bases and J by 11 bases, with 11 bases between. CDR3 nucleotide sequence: TGTGCCATCAGTGGAAACAATGAGCAGTACTTC. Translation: CAISGNNEQYF.

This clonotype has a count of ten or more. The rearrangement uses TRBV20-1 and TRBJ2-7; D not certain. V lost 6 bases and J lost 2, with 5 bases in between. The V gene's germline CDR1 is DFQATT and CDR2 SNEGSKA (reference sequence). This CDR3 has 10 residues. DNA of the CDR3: TGCAGTGCAGGTCCCTACGAGCAGTACTTC. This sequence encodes CSAGPYEQYF.

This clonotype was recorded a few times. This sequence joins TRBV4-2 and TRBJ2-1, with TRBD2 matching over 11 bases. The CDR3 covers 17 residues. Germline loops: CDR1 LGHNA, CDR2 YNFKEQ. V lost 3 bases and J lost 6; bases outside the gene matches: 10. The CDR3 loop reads CASSQKPLAGGGNEQFF. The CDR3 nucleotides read TGTGCCAGCAGCCAGAAACCGTTAGCGGGAGGGGGCAATGAGCAGTTCTTC.

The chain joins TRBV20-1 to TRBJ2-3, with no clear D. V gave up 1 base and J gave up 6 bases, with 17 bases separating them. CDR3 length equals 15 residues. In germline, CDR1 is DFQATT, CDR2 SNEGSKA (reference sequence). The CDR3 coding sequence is TGCAGTGCTAGAGGGAGCTTTTGGGAATATGATACGCAGTATTTT. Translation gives CSARGSFWEYDTQYF.

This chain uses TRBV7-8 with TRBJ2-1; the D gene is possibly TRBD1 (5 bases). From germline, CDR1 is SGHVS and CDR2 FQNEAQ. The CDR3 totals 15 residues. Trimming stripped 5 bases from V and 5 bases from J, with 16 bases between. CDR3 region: CASSPGPQANNEQFF. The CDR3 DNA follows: TGTGCCAGCAGCCCAGGGCCCCAGGCTAACAATGAGCAGTTCTTC.